A single sample is the source of the 13 T cell receptor beta chains below, sequenced in a study of beta chain features in type 1 diabetes. Expressed TCRB transcripts were sequenced, since all the RNA that had been isolated was reverse transcribed. Repertoires were generated with immunoSEQ multiplex PCR, while TCRdb's copy carries only in-frame clones and drops some. The data contain 250,000 or so clones, around a quarter of them singletons. Sequenced material: central memory CD4+ T cells from blood. Receptors were obtained from a man between 25 and 39 years old in good health.

The V and J genes are TRBV11-2 and TRBJ2-1; 7 bases agree with TRBD2. The CDR3 loop spans 16 amino acids. Germline assignment: CDR1 SGHAT and CDR2 FQNNGV. V was clipped by 5 bases and J by 9 bases; unmatched bases: 16. CDR3: CASSPPGGLPPSEQFF. The CDR3 nucleotides are TGTGCCAGCAGCCCCCCGGGGGGACTACCGCCCAGTGAGCAGTTCTTC.

V gene TRBV29-1 combines with J gene TRBJ1-1, with D maybe TRBD1 (5 bases). The V gene lost 8 bases and the J gene lost 4 bases, with 14 bases spanning the gap. The CDR3 is 12 amino acids. Germline V gene lookup returns CDR1 SQVTM and CDR2 ANQGSEA. CDR3 protein: CSHTRGVTEAFF. The DNA of the CDR3 is TGCAGCCATACGAGGGGAGTCACTGAAGCTTTCTTT.

This clone showed up just a few times. This rearrangement joins TRBV5-1 to TRBJ2-1; no clear D. CDR1 and CDR2 from the germline V gene are SGHRS and YFSETQ. V was clipped by 6 bases and J by 8 bases, with 12 bases between them. The CDR3 is 12 amino acids. In nucleotides, the CDR3 is TGCGCCAGCACCAAATTTCGGGATGAGCAGTTCTTC. It is translated as CASTKFRDEQFF.

This clone was seen only a few times. This sequence joins TRBV4-3 and TRBJ1-5; the D is unclear. Trimming stripped 0 bases from V and 4 bases from J, with 10 bases between. The CDR3 has 15 amino acids. Germline CDR1 reads LGHNA; CDR2 reads YSLEER. CDR3 amino acids: CASSQDLLVNQPQHF. In nucleotides, the CDR3 is TGCGCCAGCAGCCAAGACTTACTAGTTAATCAGCCCCAGCATTTT.

V gene TRBV4-3 combines with J gene TRBJ2-1, with D unclear. Germline loops: CDR1 LGHNA, CDR2 YSLEER. This CDR3 comprises 16 residues. Between the trimmed V and J ends, which lost 1 base and 1 base, there was a span of 11 bases. CDR3 loop: CASSQGLSNSYNEQFF. The CDR3 nucleotides read TGCGCCAGCAGCCAAGGCTTAAGTAATTCCTACAATGAGCAGTTCTTC.

This clone was recorded a few times. The genes are TRBV5-1 and TRBJ1-5; the D is unclear. Germline assignment: CDR1 SGHRS and CDR2 YFSETQ. Trimming took 4 bases from V and 7 from J, leaving 15 bases between them. The CDR3 totals 14 residues. Written as DNA, the CDR3 is TGCGCCAGCAGCCTGGGTGGTTCGCAGCAGCCCCAGCATTTT. Translated, it gives CASSLGGSQQPQHF.

The genes are TRBV5-5 and TRBJ2-1; tentatively, D is TRBD1 (7 bases). Germline V lookup: CDR1 SGHKS, CDR2 YYEKEE (reference sequence). V was clipped by 4 bases and J by 4 bases, with 24 bases between them. The CDR3 runs to 18 residues. The CDR3 region has the DNA TGTGCCAGCAGCCAACCTCAGGGGGGCCCCCGAGCATACAATGAGCAGTTCTTC. As protein: CASSQPQGGPRAYNEQFF.

This rearrangement joins TRBV19 to TRBJ2-3, with D tentatively TRBD1 or TRBD2 (5 bases each). This CDR3 has 13 amino acids. In germline, CDR1 is LNHDA, CDR2 SQIVND (reference sequence). V lost 6 bases, J lost 4 bases, and 11 bases lay in between. For the CDR3, the DNA is TGTGCCAGTAGGGGGACGACTTCAGATACGCAGTATTTT. It specifies CASRGTTSDTQYF.

This clone was counted a few times. The V and J genes are TRBV2 and TRBJ1-1; D is undetermined. Trimming cost V 1 base and J 13 bases, with 4 bases left between them. CDR1 SNHLY and CDR2 FYNNEI come from the germline V gene. The CDR3 runs to 9 residues. The CDR3 sequence is CASSEENFF. The CDR3 coding sequence is TGTGCCAGCAGTGAAGAAAATTTCTTT.

This clone was detected a few times. In the same sample, other DNA sequences code for this CDR3. The J gene is TRBJ2-7, the V gene TRBV6-6; weak D call: TRBD2 (5 bases). V lost 2 bases and J 6 bases, leaving 5 bases between the germline ends. The CDR3 sequence is 11 residues long. Germline V gene sequence: CDR1 MNHNY, CDR2 SVGAGI (reference sequence). This CDR3 reads CASSYAGEQYF. The DNA of the CDR3 is TGTGCCAGCAGTTACGCGGGCGAGCAGTACTTC.

The V call is TRBV20-1, the J call TRBJ1-4; 7 bases are shared with TRBD1. The germline V gene encodes CDR1 DFQATT and CDR2 SNEGSKA (reference sequence). The CDR3 has 11 residues. The CDR3 here is CSGTANEKLFF. The CDR3 nucleotides are TGCTCCGGGACAGCAAATGAAAAACTGTTTTTT.

This clone has a handful of counts. CDR3 in amino acids: CAWSGRGQGFTDTQYF. In DNA form, the CDR3 reads TGTGCCTGGAGTGGGCGCGGTCAGGGCTTCACAGATACGCAGTATTTT. The chain recombines TRBV30 with TRBJ2-3; weak D call: TRBD1 (5 bases). Germline V gene data show CDR1 as GTSNPN and CDR2 as SVGIG (reference sequence). The CDR3 has 16 residues. V was trimmed by 1 base and J by 2 bases, leaving 16 bases between them.

The chain is built from TRBV6-5 and TRBJ2-7; D call uncertain. The CDR3 loop spans 13 amino acids. V lost 6 bases and J lost 1, with 10 bases in between. Germline loops: CDR1 MNHEY, CDR2 SVGAGI. The CDR3 nucleotides are TGTGCCAGCAGCGGTACATATTCCTACGAGCAGTACTTC. This translates into CASSGTYSYEQYF.